This entry features one T cell receptor beta chain sequence. These data are taken from a study of blood T cell repertoires in COVID-19. The repertoire was sequenced with immunoSEQ multiplex PCR; TCRdb's copy has only in-frame clones and lacks some. The sample records around 290,000 clones, around nine tenths being singletons. Donors were grouped by their self-reported clinical history. What the recovered Cohort 3 donors had was two negative PCRs, clearance, or symptom resolution. This receptor was taken from a woman aged 18-29 years who had recovered from COVID-19. Specimen: PBMCs or T cells enriched from blood (not recorded which).

The CDR3 nucleotides are TGTGTCAGAAGCTTACCCCCCCAGGACAGGAACTATGGCTACACCTTC. Its translation: CVRSLPPQDRNYGYTF. The chain links TRBV7-5 to TRBJ1-2; the table's D gene call, TRBD1, was not cross checked with the DNA. TRBV7-5 is described as a pseudogene. This CDR3 is built from 16 residues.